A single sample is the source of the 25 T cell receptor beta chains below, sequenced in a study of cytomegalovirus exposure and HLA in healthy donors. The PCR made use of 60 Vbeta and 13 Jbeta primers. Generated by immunoSEQ multiplex PCR, the TCRdb table keeps only in-frame clones and is missing some. The table lists about 300,000 clones, roughly 90% of them singletons. Input material: PBMCs. These receptors were collected from a man aged 40-49 years in good health and CMV-seropositive.

The chain carries TRBV4-1 and TRBJ2-2; TRBD1 matches 10 bases. Germline V gene sequence: CDR1 MGHRA, CDR2 YSYEKL. V shed 4 bases and J 0 bases; nucleotides not matched to a gene: 11. This CDR3 comprises 19 residues. The CDR3 loop is CASSLPPTGTGANTGELFF. Here the CDR3 DNA reads TGCGCCAGCAGCCTCCCGCCCACCGGGACAGGGGCGAACACCGGGGAGCTGTTTTTT.

J is TRBJ1-2 and V is TRBV4-1; 10 nucleotides line up with TRBD1. The CDR3 runs to 18 residues. Germline lookup yields CDR1 MGHRA and CDR2 YSYEKL. V trimming: 4 bases; J trimming: 7 bases; junction bases outside the gene matches: 18. CDR3 sequence reads: CASSRLAGTGETLRGYTF. Written as DNA, the CDR3 is TGCGCCAGCAGCCGATTAGCCGGGACAGGGGAGACCTTGCGTGGCTACACCTTC.

The rearrangement joins TRBV30 to TRBJ1-5; 8 bases map to TRBD1. With 2 bases clipped from V and 0 bases from J, the junction kept 9 bases outside the gene matches. Germline V gives CDR1 GTSNPN, CDR2 SVGIG (reference sequence). CDR3 length equals 17 residues. CDR3: CAWSPLRTGNSNQPQHF. CDR3 coding DNA: TGTGCCTGGAGTCCTCTCCGGACAGGGAATAGCAATCAGCCCCAGCATTTT.

The chain is built from TRBV5-4 and TRBJ2-7, with 11 nucleotides matching TRBD2. V shed 3 bases, J shed 3 bases, and the junction held 5 bases outside the gene matches. The CDR3 loop spans 15 amino acids. Germline V gene sequence: CDR1 SGHNT, CDR2 YYREEE (reference sequence). The CDR3 loop is CASSSGTSGFYEQYF. Written as DNA, the CDR3 is TGTGCCAGCAGCTCTGGGACTAGCGGATTCTACGAGCAGTACTTC. Supplemented by reference TRBV5-4 and TRBJ2-7, the full variable domain reads ETGVTQSPTHLIKTRGQQVTLRCSSQSGHNTVSWYQQALGQGPQFIFQYYREEENGRGNFPPRFSGLQFPNYSSELNVNALELDDSALYLCASSSGTSGFYEQYFGPGTRLTVT.

This chain's CDR3 is CASSPYAMGHPTGGYTF. For the CDR3, the DNA is TGTGCCAGCTCACCATACGCGATGGGACACCCCACAGGTGGCTACACCTTC. This chain connects TRBV18 to TRBJ1-2; perhaps TRBD1 as D (6 bases). V gave up 2 bases and J gave up 7 bases, with 23 bases separating them. The V gene's germline CDR1 is KGHSH and CDR2 LQKENI. CDR3 size: 17 residues. Drawing the rest from reference TRBV18 and TRBJ1-2, the complete variable domain is NAGVMQNPRHLVRRRGQEARLRCSPMKGHSHVYWYRQLPEEGLKFMVYLQKENIIDESGMPKERFSAEFPKEGPSILRIQQVVRGDSAAYFCASSPYAMGHPTGGYTFGSGTRLTVV.

DNA for the CDR3: TGTGCCATCAGTGAAGAACAGGGTGCCGGGGAGCTGTTTTTT. Residues: CAISEEQGAGELFF. This chain connects TRBV10-3 to TRBJ2-2; D possibly corresponds to TRBD1 (6 bases). Looked up from germline, CDR1 is ENHRY and CDR2 is SYGVKD. The CDR3 extends over 14 amino acids. V was trimmed by 3 bases and J by 6 bases, leaving 11 bases between them.

The chain combines TRBV28 with TRBJ2-7; D is ambiguous. CDR3 size: 16 residues. V was shortened by 2 bases and J by 0 bases, with 14 bases between the two germline ends. In germline, CDR1 is MDHEN, CDR2 SYDVKM. CDR3 region: CASSLQAVVSSYEQYF. The CDR3, as DNA: TGTGCCAGCAGTTTACAAGCTGTCGTTAGCTCCTACGAGCAGTACTTC.

The chain couples TRBV28 to TRBJ1-2; 8 bases line up with TRBD1. CDR3 length: 16 residues. Germline V gene sequence: CDR1 MDHEN, CDR2 SYDVKM. Unmatched junction bases numbered 11, after V lost 8 bases and J lost 0 bases. The CDR3 loop is CASGPGGTPSNYGYTF. The CDR3 DNA reads as TGTGCCAGCGGGCCAGGGGGCACGCCTTCTAACTATGGCTACACCTTC.

This clone was detected a few times. The chain carries TRBV5-1 and TRBJ1-3; D unclear. CDR3 size: 15 residues. Per germline, CDR1 SGHRS and CDR2 YFSETQ. Trimming stripped 0 bases from V and 2 bases from J, with 9 bases between. CDR3 in DNA: TGCGCCAGCAGCTTGGACAGTAGAACTGGAAACACCATATATTTT. Translated: CASSLDSRTGNTIYF.

The CDR3: CASSAPGQGTKGYTF. CDR3 coding DNA: TGTGCCAGCAGTGCACCGGGACAGGGGACTAAAGGCTACACCTTC. The rearrangement joins TRBV6-6 to TRBJ1-2; 10 nucleotides agree with TRBD1. The germline gives CDR1 MNHNY, CDR2 SVGAGI (reference sequence). With V trimmed by 5 bases and J by 8 bases, 11 bases remained unmatched. This CDR3 spans 15 amino acids.

The chain combines TRBV9 with TRBJ2-1, with D tentatively TRBD2 (6 bases). CDR3 length: 15 amino acids. Germline-derived CDR1 and CDR2 are SGDLS and YYNGEE. The germline V and J ends were trimmed by 4 bases and 1 base, with 12 bases remaining between them. The DNA of the CDR3 is TGTGCCAGCAGCAACCCGGGACTTTCCTACAATGAGCAGTTCTTC. This encodes CASSNPGLSYNEQFF.

This clone is a singleton in its sample. The CDR3 loop is CASSITGSGNQPQHF. CDR3 bases: TGTGCCAGTAGTATCACAGGGAGCGGCAATCAGCCCCAGCATTTT. The chain couples TRBV19 to TRBJ1-5; TRBD1 might be the D (6 bases). The V gene lost 3 bases and the J gene lost 2 bases, with 11 bases spanning the gap. Germline CDR1 and CDR2: LNHDA and SQIVND (reference sequence). CDR3 length: 15 amino acids.

J is TRBJ2-1 and V is TRBV29-1, with 10 bases that match TRBD1. V lost 5 bases, J lost 7 bases, and 8 bases stayed unmatched. CDR1 is SQVTM and CDR2 is ANQGSEA in the germline V gene. CDR3 length equals 14 residues. This CDR3 reads CSVTRDRGSNEQFF. In DNA form, the CDR3 reads TGCAGCGTTACCCGGGACAGGGGCTCGAATGAGCAGTTCTTC.

The genes are TRBV7-6 and TRBJ1-2, with D maybe TRBD1 (6 bases). This CDR3 spans 14 amino acids. Germline V gene sequence: CDR1 SGHVS, CDR2 FNYEAQ. With 5 bases removed from V and 3 bases from J, the gap between germline ends came to 13 bases. The CDR3 loop is CASSPRRGDYGYTF. CDR3 nucleotides: TGTGCCAGCAGCCCCCGCAGGGGTGACTATGGCTACACCTTC.

The genes are TRBV18 and TRBJ2-7, with D maybe TRBD2 (6 bases). V lost 3 bases and J 1 base, leaving 16 bases between the germline ends. CDR3 length: 16 amino acids. The germline CDR1 and CDR2 sequences are KGHSH and LQKENI. The CDR3: CASSPLGRDSSYEQYF. CDR3 sequence (DNA): TGTGCCAGCTCACCCCTCGGGCGGGATTCTTCCTACGAGCAGTACTTC.

This chain connects TRBV7-2 to TRBJ2-7, with 15 bases aligning to TRBD2. The CDR3 length is 16 residues. Germline V gene data show CDR1 as SGHTA and CDR2 as FQGNSA. The trim removed 5 bases at V and 3 bases at J, leaving 5 bases unmatched. This CDR3 is CASSPGLAGGVYEQYF. The CDR3 region has the DNA TGTGCCAGCAGCCCTGGACTAGCGGGAGGGGTCTACGAGCAGTACTTC.

J is TRBJ1-5 and V is TRBV7-2, with TRBD1 identical over 7 bases. V lost 5 bases to trimming and J lost 3 bases; unmatched junction nucleotides: 10. Per germline, CDR1 SGHTA and CDR2 FQGNSA. This CDR3 has 16 amino acids. The CDR3 loop reads CASSRRDSLINQPQHF. In DNA form, the CDR3 reads TGTGCCAGCAGCCGCCGGGACAGCCTCATCAATCAGCCCCAGCATTTT.

The CDR3 loop reads CATSIRTGSYEQYF. The CDR3 bases are TGTGCCACCAGCATTCGGACGGGGTCTTACGAGCAGTACTTC. The chain is built from TRBV15 and TRBJ2-5; tentatively, D is TRBD2 (5 bases). The DNA end lines up better with TRBJ2-7; the J call may be wrong. This CDR3 is 14 amino acids long. Germline lookup yields CDR1 LNHNV and CDR2 YYDKDF (reference sequence).

This clone was counted a single time. The rearrangement joins TRBV28 to TRBJ1-2; 8 bases line up with TRBD1. Trimming removed 4 bases from V and 8 bases from J; junction bases left unmatched: 3. The CDR3 totals 12 residues. Germline CDR1 and CDR2: MDHEN and SYDVKM. CDR3 DNA: TGTGCCAGCAGTTCAGGGGGCTTGGGCTACACCTTC. It is translated as CASSSGGLGYTF.

CDR3: CAWSGEQVVNGYTF. The CDR3, as DNA: TGTGCCTGGAGTGGGGAACAGGTGGTAAATGGCTACACCTTC. The V call is TRBV30, the J call TRBJ1-2, with D perhaps matching TRBD1 (5 bases). Germline lookup yields CDR1 GTSNPN and CDR2 SVGIG (reference sequence). V gave up 1 base and J gave up 6 bases, with 15 bases separating them. The CDR3 length is 14 residues. Together with reference TRBV30 and TRBJ1-2, the CDR3 gives the full variable domain: SQTIHQWPATLVQPVGSPLSLECTVEGTSNPNLYWYRQAAGRGLQLLFYSVGIGQISSEVPQNLSASRPQDRQFILSSKKLLLSDSGFYLCAWSGEQVVNGYTFGSGTRLTVV.

The CDR3 protein is CASSVPGLASEQYF. The CDR3 DNA reads TGTGCCAGCAGTGTCCCGGGACTAGCCTCCGAGCAGTACTTC. The rearrangement uses TRBV6-1 and TRBJ2-7; 9 positions match TRBD2. V lost 4 bases to trimming and J lost 6 bases; unmatched junction nucleotides: 7. Germline CDR1 is MNHNS and CDR2 is SASEGT. The CDR3 loop spans 14 amino acids.

This clone occurred once. This sequence joins TRBV7-9 and TRBJ2-7, with D perhaps matching TRBD1 (6 bases). The CDR3 length is 14 residues. Germline V gene sequence: CDR1 SEHNR, CDR2 FQNEAQ (reference sequence). Trimming removed 5 bases at V and 3 bases at J, with 14 bases between. The CDR3 spells CASSTGTPIYEQYF. The CDR3 DNA follows: TGTGCCAGCAGCACCGGGACACCCATCTACGAGCAGTACTTC.

The V call is TRBV4-2, the J call TRBJ1-5, with D possibly matching TRBD1 (5 bases). V dropped 4 bases and J dropped 2 bases, with 21 bases sitting between them. Germline V lookup: CDR1 LGHNA, CDR2 YNFKEQ. This CDR3 has 18 amino acids. CDR3 in DNA: TGTGCCAGCAGCCCAGGACCACTTGGGGCGATCGGCAATCAGCCCCAGCATTTT. Translated, it gives CASSPGPLGAIGNQPQHF.

The chain uses TRBV2 and TRBJ2-7; D gene unclear. V lost 3 bases, J lost 0 bases, and 6 bases lay in between. The CDR3 has 13 residues. Germline CDR1 and CDR2: SNHLY and FYNNEI. CDR3 sequence: CASSDGNSYEQYF. CDR3 sequence (DNA): TGTGCCAGCAGTGATGGCAACTCCTACGAGCAGTACTTC.

This clone was picked up a small number of times. The V and J genes are TRBV4-1 and TRBJ1-3; TRBD1 is a possible D gene (6 bases). V was trimmed by 1 base and J by 4 bases, leaving 17 bases between them. This CDR3 has 17 residues. CDR1 MGHRA and CDR2 YSYEKL come from the germline V gene. CDR3: CASSQAWDKSGGNTIYF. In DNA form, the CDR3 reads TGCGCCAGCAGCCAAGCCTGGGACAAGTCGGGGGGAAACACCATATATTTT.